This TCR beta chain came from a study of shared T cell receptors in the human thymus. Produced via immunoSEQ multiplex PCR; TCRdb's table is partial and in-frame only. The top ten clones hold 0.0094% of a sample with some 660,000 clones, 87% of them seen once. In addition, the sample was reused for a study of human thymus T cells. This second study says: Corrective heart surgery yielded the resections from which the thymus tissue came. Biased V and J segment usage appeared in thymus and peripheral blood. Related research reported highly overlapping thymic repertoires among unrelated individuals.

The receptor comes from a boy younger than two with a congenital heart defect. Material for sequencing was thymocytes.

Here the CDR3 DNA reads TGTGCCAGCAGCCCCGCCAGGTTCCCCCACGAGCAGTACTTC. Amino acids: CASSPARFPHEQYF. This chain uses TRBV5-6 with TRBJ2-7; no clear D gene. Trimming removed 4 bases from V and 5 bases from J, with 16 bases in between. CDR3 size: 14 residues. Germline CDR1 reads SGHDT; CDR2 reads YYEEEE. Complete variable domain (other parts from reference TRBV5-6 and TRBJ2-7): DAGVTQSPTHLIKTRGQQVTLRCSPKSGHDTVSWYQQALGQGPQFIFQYYEEEERQRGNFPDRFSGHQFPNYSSELNVNALLLGDSALYLCASSPARFPHEQYFGPGTRLTVT.